What follows are 21 T cell receptor beta chains derived from one specimen sequenced in a study of blood T cell repertoires in COVID-19. Produced via immunoSEQ multiplex PCR; TCRdb's table is partial and in-frame only. The sample lists roughly 80,000 clones; over 80% were seen once. What was sequenced was peripheral blood. The receptors were gathered from a man aged 50-60 years with acute or convalescent COVID-19.

The chain couples TRBV28 to TRBJ1-2; the match to TRBD1 covers 7 bases. CDR1 is MDHEN, CDR2 SYDVKM, per germline. This CDR3 contains 15 residues. V lost 8 bases, J lost 4 bases, and 13 bases stayed unmatched. The CDR3 sequence is CASRKTTGMVYGYTF. The CDR3 DNA sequence: TGTGCCAGCCGTAAAACGACAGGGATGGTCTATGGCTACACCTTC.

The V gene is TRBV7-2, the J gene TRBJ2-7; D might be TRBD1 (6 bases). Trimming stripped 9 bases from V and 2 bases from J, with 14 bases between. Germline assignment: CDR1 SGHTA and CDR2 FQGNSA. This CDR3 comprises 13 residues. The CDR3 is CASRQAITYEQYF. The CDR3 DNA sequence: TGTGCCAGTCGACAGGCCATTACCTACGAGCAGTACTTC.

This clone was seen a handful of times. The J gene is TRBJ1-1, the V gene TRBV12-3 or TRBV12-4; perhaps TRBD1 as D (5 bases). This CDR3 comprises 12 residues. Trimming stripped 7 bases from V and 1 base from J, with 7 bases between. The CDR3 is CASNRWNTEAFF. CDR3 in DNA: TGTGCCAGCAACAGGTGGAACACTGAAGCTTTCTTT.

The chain carries TRBV6-5 and TRBJ2-5, with TRBD2 matching over 13 bases. Trimming removed 5 bases from V and 1 base from J; junction bases left unmatched: 1. Germline lookup yields CDR1 MNHEY and CDR2 SVGAGI. The CDR3 has 15 residues. The DNA for the CDR3 is TGTGCCAGCAGTACTAGCGGGGGGGCCCAAGAGACCCAGTACTTC. Residues: CASSTSGGAQETQYF.

The gene calls are TRBV5-1 and TRBJ2-7; the D gene is possibly TRBD2 (5 bases). Trimming shortened V by 2 bases and J by 2 bases, and 11 bases separated the two germline ends. The CDR3 loop spans 14 amino acids. Germline CDR1 SGHRS, CDR2 YFSETQ. The CDR3 region is CASSLLGVPYEQYF. DNA for the CDR3: TGCGCCAGCAGCTTACTCGGGGTACCCTACGAGCAGTACTTC.

V usage is TRBV3-1 (or the pseudogene TRBV3-2) and J usage is TRBJ2-3; tentatively, D is TRBD1 (6 bases). Per germline, CDR1 LGHDT and CDR2 YNNKEL (reference sequence). The ends were cut back, 8 bases at V and 2 bases at J, with 8 bases in the middle. The CDR3 runs to 12 residues. CDR3 nucleotide sequence: TGTGCCAGCGGGGGACACACAGATACGCAGTATTTT. Protein sequence: CASGGHTDTQYF.

V and J are TRBV6-5 and TRBJ2-1; 7 nucleotides align to TRBD2. The CDR3 has 16 residues. Trimming at V came to 2 bases and at J to 1 base, leaving 5 bases not matched to a gene. Per the germline V gene, CDR1 is MNHEY and CDR2 is SVGAGI. The CDR3 nucleotides read TGTGCCAGCAGTTACAGCGGGGCTGATTCCTACAATGAGCAGTTCTTC. Translation: CASSYSGADSYNEQFF.

This chain connects TRBV24-1 to TRBJ2-1; perhaps TRBD2 as D (6 bases). Per germline, CDR1 KGHDR and CDR2 SFDVKD. V shed 3 bases and J shed 6 bases, with 14 bases lying between them. The CDR3 is 15 amino acids. The CDR3 region is CATSDGGGTSNEQFF. Written as DNA, the CDR3 is TGTGCCACCAGTGATGGGGGAGGCACCTCCAATGAGCAGTTCTTC.

The chain carries TRBV18 and TRBJ1-1; no clear D gene. Deletions cut 4 bases from V and 1 base from J, with 19 bases between. This CDR3 is built from 17 residues. Germline-derived CDR1 and CDR2 are KGHSH and LQKENI. As DNA, the CDR3 is TGTGCCAGCTCACTTCCCAAAATCTACTTAGAGAACACTGAAGCTTTCTTT. It specifies CASSLPKIYLENTEAFF.

The rearrangement uses TRBV4-1 and TRBJ1-6, with D unresolved. This CDR3 has 17 amino acids. From germline, CDR1 is MGHRA and CDR2 YSYEKL. V lost 4 bases and J 0 bases, leaving 13 bases between the germline ends. The CDR3 spells CASSPKRESSYNSPLHF. The CDR3 DNA sequence: TGCGCCAGCAGCCCCAAGAGGGAGAGCTCCTATAATTCACCCCTCCACTTT.

V is TRBV5-8 and J is TRBJ2-5; D ambiguous. V lost 4 bases and J lost 2, with 9 bases in between. The CDR3 sequence is 13 residues long. The germline gives CDR1 SGHTS, CDR2 YDEGEE. CDR3 bases: TGTGCCAGCAGCCGACTGCCACAAGAGACCCAGTACTTC. Its translation: CASSRLPQETQYF.

V and J are TRBV28 and TRBJ1-1; D uncertain. This CDR3 comprises 13 residues. Trimming removed 6 bases at V and 6 bases at J, with 14 bases between. Germline V lookup: CDR1 MDHEN, CDR2 SYDVKM. In DNA, the CDR3 is TGTGCCAGCAGCGAATCTGAGTTTTCTGAAGCTTTCTTT. This encodes CASSESEFSEAFF.

The chain links TRBV2 to TRBJ2-7; 9 nucleotides line up with TRBD2. The CDR3 is made up of 13 amino acids. J gave up 2 bases and V 7 bases, and 3 bases lay outside the gene matches. CDR1 SNHLY and CDR2 FYNNEI come from the germline V gene. The CDR3, as DNA: TGTGCCAGCACGGCTAGCGGGGCCTACGAGCAGTACTTC. Amino acid sequence: CASTASGAYEQYF.

V and J are TRBV11-2 and TRBJ1-5; D possibly corresponds to TRBD1 (5 bases). The CDR3 consists of 13 residues. Germline lookup yields CDR1 SGHAT and CDR2 FQNNGV. Trimming removed 6 bases from V and 7 bases from J, with 13 bases in between. In DNA, the CDR3 is TGTGCCAGCAGTCCTGGGAGGGGACAGCCCCAGCATTTT. This translates into CASSPGRGQPQHF.

The chain joins TRBV19 to TRBJ1-2, with D possibly TRBD1 on 5 matching bases. The CDR3 consists of 13 residues. Looked up from germline, CDR1 is LNHDA and CDR2 is SQIVND (reference sequence). V lost 5 bases and J 11 bases, leaving 18 bases between the germline ends. CDR3: CASSPSGLTGYTF. DNA for the CDR3: TGTGCCAGTAGTCCGTCGGGACTGACGGGATACACCTTC.

This clone has more than one count but fewer than ten. The V call is TRBV4-2, the J call TRBJ1-6, with unresolved D. V was trimmed by 0 bases and J by 6 bases, leaving 12 bases between them. The CDR3 loop spans 16 amino acids. The germline V gene has CDR1 LGHNA and CDR2 YNFKEQ. For the CDR3, the DNA is TGTGCCAGCAGCCAAGAGGGGAGTTCCCCTAATTCACCCCTCCACTTT. This gives the protein CASSQEGSSPNSPLHF.

The chain couples TRBV5-1 to TRBJ1-1, with TRBD1 matching 10 bases. This CDR3 is 16 amino acids long. The germline V gene has CDR1 SGHRS and CDR2 YFSETQ. V shed 4 bases and J 4 bases; nucleotides not matched to a gene: 10. The CDR3 reads CASSPGTGVSGTEAFF. In DNA form, the CDR3 reads TGCGCCAGCAGCCCCGGGACAGGGGTTAGCGGCACTGAAGCTTTCTTT.

This clone appeared once. V usage is TRBV2 and J usage is TRBJ2-3; D possibly corresponds to TRBD2 (5 bases). The CDR3 spans 14 residues. V was cut by 6 bases and J by 2 bases, with 12 bases left in between. Germline V CDR1 and CDR2: SNHLY, FYNNEI. The CDR3 region has the DNA TGTGCCAGCAGCAGGAGAGGGTACACAGATACGCAGTATTTT. This encodes CASSRRGYTDTQYF.

The rearrangement uses TRBV7-9 and TRBJ1-4; tentatively, D is TRBD1 (5 bases). Between the trimmed V and J ends, which lost 5 bases and 8 bases, there was a span of 15 bases. CDR1 is SEHNR and CDR2 is FQNEAQ in the germline V gene (reference sequence). The CDR3 is 14 amino acids. CDR3 residues: CASSAPRVGEKLFF. The CDR3 DNA reads TGTGCCAGCAGCGCGCCCAGGGTAGGCGAAAAACTGTTTTTT.

This clone has only a few counts. The gene calls are TRBV9 and TRBJ2-1, with 10 nucleotides matching TRBD2. V trimming: 5 bases; J trimming: 0 bases; junction bases outside the gene matches: 2. The CDR3 runs 15 residues. CDR1 SGDLS and CDR2 YYNGEE come from the germline V gene. The CDR3 spells CASRPSGSSYNEQFF. Written as DNA, the CDR3 is TGTGCCAGCAGACCTAGCGGGAGCTCCTACAATGAGCAGTTCTTC.

V usage is TRBV9 and J usage is TRBJ2-7, with TRBD2 identical over 10 bases. From germline, CDR1 is SGDLS and CDR2 YYNGEE. V was pared by 0 bases and J by 4 bases, with 4 bases of the junction left unmatched. The CDR3 is 15 amino acids. CDR3 DNA sequence: TGTGCCAGCAGCGTAGCAGGGACTAGCGTTTACGAGCAGTACTTC. Protein sequence: CASSVAGTSVYEQYF.